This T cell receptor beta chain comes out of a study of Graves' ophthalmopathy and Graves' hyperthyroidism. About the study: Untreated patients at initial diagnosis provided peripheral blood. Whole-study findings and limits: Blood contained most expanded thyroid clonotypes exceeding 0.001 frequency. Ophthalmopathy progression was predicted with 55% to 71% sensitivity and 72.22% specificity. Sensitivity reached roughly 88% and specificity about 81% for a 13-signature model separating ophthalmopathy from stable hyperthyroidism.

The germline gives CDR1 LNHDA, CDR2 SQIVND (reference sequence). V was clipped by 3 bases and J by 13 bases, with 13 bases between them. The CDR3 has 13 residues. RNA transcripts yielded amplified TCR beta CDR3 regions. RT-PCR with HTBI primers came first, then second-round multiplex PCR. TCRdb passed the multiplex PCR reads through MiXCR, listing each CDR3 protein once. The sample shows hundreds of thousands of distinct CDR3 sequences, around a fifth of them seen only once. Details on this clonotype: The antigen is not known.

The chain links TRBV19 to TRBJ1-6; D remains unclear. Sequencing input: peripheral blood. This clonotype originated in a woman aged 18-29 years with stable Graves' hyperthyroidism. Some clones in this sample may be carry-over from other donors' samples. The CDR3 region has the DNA TGTGCCAGTAGTATTGGTGGAAGTGGTCCCCTCCACTTT. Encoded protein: CASSIGGSGPLHF.